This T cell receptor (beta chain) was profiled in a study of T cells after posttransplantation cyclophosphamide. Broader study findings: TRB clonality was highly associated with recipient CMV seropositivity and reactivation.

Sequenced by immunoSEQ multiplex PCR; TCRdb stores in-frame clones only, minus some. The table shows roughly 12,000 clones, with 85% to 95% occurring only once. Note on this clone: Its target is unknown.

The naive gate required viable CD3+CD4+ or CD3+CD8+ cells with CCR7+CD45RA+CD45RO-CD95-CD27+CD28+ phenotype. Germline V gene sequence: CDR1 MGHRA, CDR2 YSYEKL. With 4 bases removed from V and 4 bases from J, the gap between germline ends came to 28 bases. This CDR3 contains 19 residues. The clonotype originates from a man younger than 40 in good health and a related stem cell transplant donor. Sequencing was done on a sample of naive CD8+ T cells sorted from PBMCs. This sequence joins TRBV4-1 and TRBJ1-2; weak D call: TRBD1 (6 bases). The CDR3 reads CASSPSPPGGQGFSYGYTF. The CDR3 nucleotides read TGCGCCAGCAGCCCGAGTCCACCGGGTGGGCAGGGGTTTTCCTATGGCTACACCTTC.